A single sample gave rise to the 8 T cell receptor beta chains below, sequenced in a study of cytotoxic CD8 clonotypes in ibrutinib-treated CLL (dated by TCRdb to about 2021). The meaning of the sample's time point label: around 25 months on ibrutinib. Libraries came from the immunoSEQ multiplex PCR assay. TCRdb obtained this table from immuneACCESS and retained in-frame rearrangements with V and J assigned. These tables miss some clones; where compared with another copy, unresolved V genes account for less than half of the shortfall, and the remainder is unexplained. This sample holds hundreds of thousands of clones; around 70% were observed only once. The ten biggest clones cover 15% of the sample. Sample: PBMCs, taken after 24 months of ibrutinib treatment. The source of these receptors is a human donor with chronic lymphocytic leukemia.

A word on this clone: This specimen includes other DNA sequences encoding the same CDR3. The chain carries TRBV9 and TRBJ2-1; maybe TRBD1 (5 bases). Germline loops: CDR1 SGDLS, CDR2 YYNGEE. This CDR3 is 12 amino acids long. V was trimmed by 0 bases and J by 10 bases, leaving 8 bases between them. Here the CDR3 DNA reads TGTGCCAGCAGCGTAGTAGGGGCGGAGCAGTTCTTC. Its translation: CASSVVGAEQFF.

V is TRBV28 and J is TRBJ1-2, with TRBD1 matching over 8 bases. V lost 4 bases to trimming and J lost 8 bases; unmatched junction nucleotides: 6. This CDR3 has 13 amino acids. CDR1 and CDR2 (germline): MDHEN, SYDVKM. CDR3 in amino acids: CASSSGGRQGYTF. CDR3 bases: TGTGCCAGCAGTTCAGGGGGCCGTCAAGGCTACACCTTC.

This CDR3 is CASGPGGSGTSTPYNEQFF. In nucleotides, the CDR3 is TGCGCCAGCGGCCCCGGGGGTAGCGGGACCAGCACCCCGTACAATGAGCAGTTCTTC. The chain carries TRBV5-1 and TRBJ2-1; 8 bases fit TRBD2. Trimming cost V 7 bases and J 4 bases; bases outside gene matches: 22. CDR1 is SGHRS, CDR2 YFSETQ, per germline. The CDR3 length is 19 residues. Looking up the rest from reference TRBV5-1 and TRBJ2-1 gives the full variable domain: KAGVTQTPRYLIKTRGQQVTLSCSPISGHRSVSWYQQTPGQGLQFLFEYFSETQRNKGNFPGRFSGRQFSNSRSEMNVSTLELGDSALYLCASGPGGSGTSTPYNEQFFGPGTRLTVL.

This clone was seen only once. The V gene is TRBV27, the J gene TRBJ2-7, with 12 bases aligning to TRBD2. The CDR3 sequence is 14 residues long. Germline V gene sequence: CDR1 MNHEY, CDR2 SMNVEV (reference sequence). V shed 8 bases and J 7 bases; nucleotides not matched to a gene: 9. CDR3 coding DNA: TGTGCCAGCGGTATACTAGCGGGAGGAGGAGAGCAGTACTTC. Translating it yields CASGILAGGGEQYF.

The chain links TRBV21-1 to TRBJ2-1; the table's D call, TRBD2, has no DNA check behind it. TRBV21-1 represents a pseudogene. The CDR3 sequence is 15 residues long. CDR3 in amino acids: CASSKMDSGFNEQFF. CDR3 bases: TGTGCCAGCAGCAAAATGGATAGCGGTTTCAATGAGCAGTTCTTC.

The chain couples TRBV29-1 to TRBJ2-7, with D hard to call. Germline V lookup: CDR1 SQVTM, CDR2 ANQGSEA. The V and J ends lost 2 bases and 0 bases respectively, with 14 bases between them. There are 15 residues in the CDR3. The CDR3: CSVEWQPRSSYEQYF. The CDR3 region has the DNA TGCAGCGTTGAATGGCAGCCCCGCAGCTCCTACGAGCAGTACTTC.

In DNA, the CDR3 is TGTGCCAGCAGTCCCCACTACGAGCAGTACTTC. Its translation: CASSPHYEQYF. The rearrangement links TRBV28 to TRBJ2-7; D uncertain. V lost 5 bases, J lost 3 bases, and 5 bases lay in between. This CDR3 contains 11 residues. CDR1 and CDR2 from the germline V gene are MDHEN and SYDVKM.

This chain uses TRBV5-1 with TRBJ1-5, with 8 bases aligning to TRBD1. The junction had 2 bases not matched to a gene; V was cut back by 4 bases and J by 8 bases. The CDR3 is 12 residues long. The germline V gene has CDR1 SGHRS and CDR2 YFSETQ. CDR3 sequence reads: CASSPDREPQHF. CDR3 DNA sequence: TGCGCCAGCAGCCCGGACAGGGAGCCCCAGCATTTT.